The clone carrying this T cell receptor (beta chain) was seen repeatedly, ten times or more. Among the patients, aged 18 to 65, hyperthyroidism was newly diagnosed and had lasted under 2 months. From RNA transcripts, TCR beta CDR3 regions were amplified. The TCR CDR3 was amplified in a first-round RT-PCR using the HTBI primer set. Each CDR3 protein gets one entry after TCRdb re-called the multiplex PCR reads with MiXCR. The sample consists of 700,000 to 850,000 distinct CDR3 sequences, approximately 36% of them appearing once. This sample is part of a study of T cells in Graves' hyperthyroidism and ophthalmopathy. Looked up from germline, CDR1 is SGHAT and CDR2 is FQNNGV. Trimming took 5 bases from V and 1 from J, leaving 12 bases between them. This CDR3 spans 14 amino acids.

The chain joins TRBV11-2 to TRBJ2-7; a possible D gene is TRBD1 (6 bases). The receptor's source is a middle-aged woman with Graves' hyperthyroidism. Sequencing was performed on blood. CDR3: CASSRDRHSYEQYF. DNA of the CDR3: TGTGCCAGCAGCCGTGACAGGCATTCCTACGAGCAGTACTTC.